This is a list of T cell receptor beta chains from one sample in a study of T cells in Graves' hyperthyroidism and ophthalmopathy. Via MiXCR, TCRdb re-called the multiplex PCR reads, giving one row per CDR3 protein. The table records around 190,000 distinct CDR3 sequences, more than 15% of them present only once. The specimen sequenced was blood. These receptors all stem from a woman aged 45-60 years with Graves' hyperthyroidism. Each CDR3 is given with its conserved first and last residue. Each record gives: clone size, D gene, V gene, J gene, CDR3 protein, CDR3 DNA. A D gene is named only where the DNA matches it firmly. Part of the rows lack a size; the others show once, few, many or a class for expanded clones.

>many|NA|TRBV6-1|TRBJ1-1
CASSKRTGLDTEAFF
TGTGCCAGCAGTAAGAGAACAGGATTAGACACTGAAGCTTTCTTT
>many|NA|TRBV3-1|TRBJ1-4
CASSGGPTNEKLFF
TGTGCCAGCTCCGGAGGACCAACTAATGAAAAACTGTTTTTT
>many|NA|TRBV4-2|TRBJ2-3
CASSQDLVRGGGTDTQYF
TGTGCCAGCAGCCAAGACCTGGTGAGGGGAGGCGGCACAGATACGCAGTATTTT
>NA|NA|TRBV7-6|TRBJ2-2
CASSLRGGSYTGELFF
TGTGCCAGCAGCTTGAGGGGGGGGAGTTACACCGGGGAGCTGTTTTTT
>NA|NA|TRBV6-1|TRBJ2-7
CATKIHSSYEQYF
TGTGCCACCAAGATACACAGCTCCTACGAGCAGTACTTC
>many|NA|TRBV14|TRBJ1-2
CASSPLGGQVSYGYTF
TGTGCCAGCAGCCCGCTCGGCGGCCAGGTTTCGTATGGCTACACCTTC
>NA|TRBD1|TRBV13|TRBJ2-7
CASSLGGQGVYEQYF
TGTGCCAGCAGCTTAGGCGGACAGGGGGTTTACGAGCAGTACTTC
>many|NA|TRBV19|TRBJ1-3
CASSMPLSSGNTIYF
TGTGCCAGTAGTATGCCCCTTAGCTCTGGAAACACCATATATTTT
>few|NA|TRBV20-1|TRBJ1-2
CSAPVREIGGYTF
TGCAGTGCCCCGGTCAGGGAGATCGGTGGCTACACCTTC
>many|TRBD1|TRBV4-3|TRBJ2-7
CASSRDRGLYEQYF
TGCGCCAGCAGCCGCGACAGGGGGCTCTACGAGCAGTACTTC